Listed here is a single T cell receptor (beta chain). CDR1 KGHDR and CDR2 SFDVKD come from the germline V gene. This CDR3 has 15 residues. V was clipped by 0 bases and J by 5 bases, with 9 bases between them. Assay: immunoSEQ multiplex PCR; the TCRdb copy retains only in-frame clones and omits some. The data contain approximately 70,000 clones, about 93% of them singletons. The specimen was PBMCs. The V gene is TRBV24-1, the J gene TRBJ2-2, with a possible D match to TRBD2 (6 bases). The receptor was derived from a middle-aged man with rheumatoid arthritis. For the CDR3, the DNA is TGTGCCACCAGTGATTTGCGCGGGACGACCGGGGAGCTGTTTTTT. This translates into CATSDLRGTTGELFF.